The next 25 T cell receptor beta chains were all read from a single sample in a study of T cell repertoires in cytomegalovirus infection. TCRdb re-called the reads through MiXCR, storing one row per CDR3 protein. The data show 250,000 to 300,000 distinct CDR3 sequences, with roughly an eighth seen just once and 8.5% to 10% held by the top ten. The sample consisted of PBMCs. These receptors were obtained from a human donor in good health (CMV status not recorded). Some clones in this sample may be carry-over from other donors' samples.

The chain employs TRBV28 and TRBJ2-2; 12 nucleotides match TRBD2. V gave up 5 bases and J gave up 6 bases; unmatched junction bases: 4. Germline lookup yields CDR1 MDHEN and CDR2 SYDVKM. The CDR3 has 15 amino acids. The CDR3 DNA reads TGTGCCAGCAGTCTAGCGGGAGGGCCTCCCGGGGAGCTGTTTTTT. It yields the protein CASSLAGGPPGELFF.

There are many counts of this clonotype. The V and J genes are TRBV7-2 and TRBJ2-1; 11 nucleotides align to TRBD2. The CDR3 runs 14 residues. V was pared by 3 bases and J by 7 bases, with 2 bases of the junction left unmatched. Germline-derived CDR1 and CDR2 are SGHTA and FQGNSA. CDR3 amino acids: CASSFSGRANEQFF. CDR3 DNA sequence: TGTGCCAGCAGCTTTAGCGGGAGGGCAAATGAGCAGTTCTTC. Full variable domain (rest looked up from reference TRBV7-2 and TRBJ2-1): GAGVSQSPSNKVTEKGKDVELRCDPISGHTALYWYRQSLGQGLEFLIYFQGNSAPDKSGLPSDRFSAERTGGSVSTLTIQRTQQEDSAVYLCASSFSGRANEQFFGPGTRLTVL.

This clonotype was counted only a few times. The chain recombines TRBV29-1 with TRBJ1-1; 7 nucleotides match TRBD1. With 6 bases clipped from V and 3 bases from J, the junction kept 4 bases outside the gene matches. This CDR3 is built from 12 residues. The germline V gene encodes CDR1 SQVTM and CDR2 ANQGSEA. DNA of the CDR3: TGCAGCGTGGGGGACAGACACACTGAAGCTTTCTTT. Translating gives CSVGDRHTEAFF. The variable domain in full, completed from reference TRBV29-1 and TRBJ1-1, reads SAVISQKPSRDICQRGTSLTIQCQVDSQVTMMFWYRQQPGQSLTLIATANQGSEATYESGFVIDKFPISRPNLTFSTLTVSNMSPEDSSIYLCSVGDRHTEAFFGQGTRLTVV.

This chain uses TRBV28 with TRBJ1-2; 8 bases are a match to TRBD1. CDR3 length equals 15 residues. Trimming at V came to 6 bases and at J to 3 bases, leaving 9 bases not matched to a gene. Per germline, CDR1 MDHEN and CDR2 SYDVKM. Here the CDR3 reads CASSWQGAADYGYTF. As DNA, the CDR3 is TGTGCCAGCAGCTGGCAGGGGGCAGCTGACTATGGCTACACCTTC.

The sample holds a few counts of this clonotype. The chain employs TRBV10-3 and TRBJ2-7; 7 bases map to TRBD2. Germline V gene lookup returns CDR1 ENHRY and CDR2 SYGVKD. The CDR3 is 15 residues long. J was trimmed by 0 bases and V by 10 bases; bases with no gene match: 12. CDR3 in DNA: TGTGCCACCGGGTGGGGGGGAGCTTCCTCCTACGAGCAGTACTTC. As protein: CATGWGGASSYEQYF.

The chain recombines TRBV28 with TRBJ1-1, with a tentative D call TRBD1 (5 bases). Per germline, CDR1 MDHEN and CDR2 SYDVKM. This CDR3 is 12 amino acids long. V was trimmed by 4 bases and J by 5 bases, leaving 8 bases between them. CDR3: CASSSGSTEAFF. CDR3 nucleotide sequence: TGTGCCAGCAGTTCAGGGAGTACTGAAGCTTTCTTT.

In its sample, this clonotype was seen many times. The chain joins TRBV14 to TRBJ1-1; possible D gene TRBD1, 5 bases. Germline-derived CDR1 and CDR2 are SGHDN and FVKESK. V lost 4 bases and J lost 10, with 16 bases in between. This CDR3 is 13 amino acids long. CDR3 loop: CASSRVRSGGAFF. CDR3 DNA sequence: TGTGCCAGCAGCCGAGTAAGGTCTGGGGGAGCTTTCTTT.

The rearrangement uses TRBV14 and TRBJ2-4; D uncertain. V was shortened by 4 bases and J by 0 bases, with 10 bases between the two germline ends. CDR3 length: 15 amino acids. CDR1 and CDR2 (germline): SGHDN, FVKESK. The CDR3 DNA follows: TGTGCCAGCAGCCCAGGAACGATAGCCAAAAACATTCAGTACTTC. Its translation: CASSPGTIAKNIQYF.

In its sample, this clonotype was seen many times. V and J are TRBV20-1 and TRBJ1-5; a weak D match, TRBD1 (5 bases). CDR1 and CDR2 (germline): DFQATT, SNEGSKA (reference sequence). There are 12 residues in the CDR3. V shed 3 bases and J shed 11 bases, with 14 bases lying between them. CDR3: CSARTAGMAQHF. CDR3 nucleotides: TGCAGTGCTAGGACAGCCGGTATGGCCCAGCATTTT.

This clonotype was picked up a small number of times. This chain links TRBV20-1 with TRBJ1-6, with D tentatively TRBD1 (6 bases). The CDR3 extends over 13 amino acids. Germline assignment: CDR1 DFQATT and CDR2 SNEGSKA (reference sequence). The germline V and J ends were trimmed by 3 bases and 8 bases, with 11 bases remaining between them. The CDR3 coding sequence is TGCAGTGCTAGGTCGGGGGCGGATTCACCCCTCCACTTT. Translated: CSARSGADSPLHF.

The V gene is TRBV11-2, the J gene TRBJ2-1; 12 positions match TRBD2. This CDR3 contains 12 residues. J was trimmed by 15 bases and V by 4 bases; bases with no gene match: 4. Germline V gene data show CDR1 as SGHAT and CDR2 as FQNNGV. CDR3 protein: CASSSRLAGVFF. The CDR3 region has the DNA TGTGCCAGCAGCTCGCGACTAGCGGGGGTGTTCTTC.

This clonotype was seen a few times. The genes are TRBV5-1 and TRBJ2-1; 7 bases are shared with TRBD2. V shed 4 bases, J shed 0 bases, and the junction held 4 bases outside the gene matches. Germline lookup yields CDR1 SGHRS and CDR2 YFSETQ. This CDR3 region has 15 residues. Here the CDR3 reads CASSRGGDSYNEQFF. The CDR3 coding sequence is TGCGCCAGCAGCCGGGGAGGGGACTCCTACAATGAGCAGTTCTTC.

In this sample, this clonotype turned up a few times. This chain uses TRBV29-1 with TRBJ2-1; D possibly matches TRBD1 or TRBD2 (6 bases each). Germline CDR1 SQVTM, CDR2 ANQGSEA. The CDR3 length is 15 residues. V was clipped by 3 bases and J by 10 bases, with 22 bases between them. The CDR3 is CSVDRGQPHTGEQFF. Written as DNA, the CDR3 is TGCAGCGTTGATCGGGGGCAACCACATACGGGCGAGCAGTTCTTC.

This clonotype appeared many times. This sequence joins TRBV7-2 and TRBJ1-2; 7 bases agree with TRBD1. Germline V gene lookup returns CDR1 SGHTA and CDR2 FQGNSA. There are 14 residues in the CDR3. The V gene end was trimmed by 6 bases and the J gene end by 4 bases; junction bases not matched to a gene: 8. The CDR3 sequence is CASSSGGARYGYTF. Written as DNA, the CDR3 is TGTGCCAGCAGTTCAGGGGGGGCGCGCTATGGCTACACCTTC.

This clonotype was seen repeatedly, ten times or more. The chain uses TRBV7-2 and TRBJ2-7; 7 bases map to TRBD2. Trimming removed 5 bases from V and 6 bases from J; junction bases left unmatched: 13. The CDR3 contains 15 residues. CDR1 is SGHTA and CDR2 is FQGNSA in the germline V gene. For the CDR3, the DNA is TGTGCCAGCAGCACCTCCCGGGCGGGAGAGGGCGAGCAGTACTTC. It codes for CASSTSRAGEGEQYF.

The V and J genes are TRBV9 and TRBJ1-6, with 10 positions matching TRBD1. Trimming removed 6 bases from V and 8 bases from J; junction bases left unmatched: 8. The length of the CDR3 is 15 residues. Germline CDR1 reads SGDLS; CDR2 reads YYNGEE. The chain's CDR3 is CASTQTGGRDSPLHF. As DNA, the CDR3 is TGTGCCAGCACCCAGACAGGGGGCCGGGATTCACCCCTCCACTTT.

This clonotype was recorded a few times. The chain employs TRBV27 and TRBJ2-7; D is unclear. V dropped 7 bases and J dropped 0 bases, with 10 bases sitting between them. This CDR3 has 13 amino acids. The germline V gene has CDR1 MNHEY and CDR2 SMNVEV (reference sequence). This CDR3 is CASKISGSYEQYF. The CDR3 coding sequence is TGTGCCAGCAAAATCTCGGGCTCCTACGAGCAGTACTTC.

The table lists this clonotype with many counts. The V call is TRBV7-2, the J call TRBJ1-2; 7 bases map to TRBD1. V shed 1 base and J 12 bases; nucleotides not matched to a gene: 5. The CDR3 totals 12 residues. Per germline, CDR1 SGHTA and CDR2 FQGNSA. CDR3 loop: CASSLGRGMDTF. CDR3 bases: TGTGCCAGCAGCTTAGGCAGGGGGATGGACACCTTC. The entire variable domain, with the rest obtained from reference TRBV7-2 and TRBJ1-2, is as follows: GAGVSQSPSNKVTEKGKDVELRCDPISGHTALYWYRQSLGQGLEFLIYFQGNSAPDKSGLPSDRFSAERTGGSVSTLTIQRTQQEDSAVYLCASSLGRGMDTFGSGTRLTVV.

This clonotype showed up many times. The chain links TRBV12-3 or TRBV12-4 to TRBJ2-7; D perhaps matches TRBD2 (6 bases). Trimming shortened V by 7 bases and J by 5 bases, and 18 bases separated the two germline ends. The CDR3 runs 14 residues. The CDR3 DNA reads as TGTGCCAGCATGCCGGGAGCGCAGGTGAACGAGCAGTACTTC. It yields the protein CASMPGAQVNEQYF.

This sequence joins TRBV12-3 or TRBV12-4 and TRBJ2-1; the D gene is possibly TRBD2 (5 bases). There are 15 residues in the CDR3. Between the trimmed V and J ends, which lost 1 base and 0 bases, there was a span of 7 bases. The CDR3 DNA reads as TGTGCCAGCAGTTTAGGGGAGTTCTCCTACAATGAGCAGTTCTTC. Translation: CASSLGEFSYNEQFF.

CDR3: CAITRMPTNTGELFF. CDR3 coding DNA: TGTGCCATCACCCGGATGCCCACGAACACCGGGGAGCTGTTTTTT. The rearrangement links TRBV10-3 to TRBJ2-2, with D hard to call. This CDR3 contains 15 residues. V lost 7 bases and J 0 bases, leaving 12 bases between the germline ends. Germline CDR1 is ENHRY and CDR2 is SYGVKD.

This clonotype was counted at least ten times. The rearrangement links TRBV7-9 to TRBJ2-5; perhaps TRBD2 as D (6 bases). There are 15 residues in the CDR3. Germline values: CDR1 SEHNR, CDR2 FQNEAQ (reference sequence). With 5 bases removed from V and 3 bases from J, the gap between germline ends came to 16 bases. The CDR3 DNA reads as TGTGCCAGCAGCGATATTGGAGGGGTAGAAGAGACCCAGTACTTC. This codes for CASSDIGGVEETQYF.

This clonotype was seen a few times. The rearrangement uses TRBV2 and TRBJ2-5; 15 nucleotides agree with TRBD2. Germline V gives CDR1 SNHLY, CDR2 FYNNEI. After removal of 6 bases from V and 5 bases from J, the junction contained 7 bases not matched to a gene. This CDR3 is 16 amino acids long. CDR3 sequence (DNA): TGTGCCAGCAGCACCGGGACTAGCGGGAGGAAGGAGACCCAGTACTTC. It is translated as CASSTGTSGRKETQYF.

This clonotype appeared many times. The chain couples TRBV7-9 to TRBJ1-3; the D gene is possibly TRBD1 (5 bases). Germline values: CDR1 SEHNR, CDR2 FQNEAQ (reference sequence). CDR3 size: 16 residues. The V end was cut by 0 bases, the J end by 5 bases, with 14 bases between. This CDR3 reads CASSLATGLMRNTIYF. The CDR3, as DNA: TGTGCCAGCAGCTTAGCGACGGGACTAATGCGAAACACCATATATTTT. Together with reference TRBV7-9 and TRBJ1-3, the CDR3 gives the full variable domain: DTGVSQNPRHKITKRGQNVTFRCDPISEHNRLYWYRQTLGQGPEFLTYFQNEAQLEKSRLLSDRFSAERPKGSFSTLEIQRTEQGDSAMYLCASSLATGLMRNTIYFGEGSWLTVV.

This clonotype was seen repeatedly, ten times or more. This chain uses TRBV7-9 with TRBJ1-4; a weak D match, TRBD1 (5 bases). This CDR3 comprises 17 residues. Germline V gene data show CDR1 as SEHNR and CDR2 as FQNEAQ (reference sequence). The germline V and J ends were trimmed by 5 bases and 3 bases, with 19 bases remaining between them. As DNA, the CDR3 is TGTGCCAGCAGCCCCTGGGAAGGGGCGCCGGCTAATGAAAAACTGTTTTTT. As protein: CASSPWEGAPANEKLFF.